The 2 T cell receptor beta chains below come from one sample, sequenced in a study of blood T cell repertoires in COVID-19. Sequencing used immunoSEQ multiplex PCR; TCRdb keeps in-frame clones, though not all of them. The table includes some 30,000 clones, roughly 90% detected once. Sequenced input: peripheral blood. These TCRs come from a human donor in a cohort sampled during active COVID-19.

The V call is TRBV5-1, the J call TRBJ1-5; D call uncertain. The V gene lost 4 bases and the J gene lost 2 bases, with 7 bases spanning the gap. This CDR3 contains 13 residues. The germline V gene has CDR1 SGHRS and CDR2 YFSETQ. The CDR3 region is CASSVEGNQPQHF. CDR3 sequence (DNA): TGCGCCAGCAGCGTTGAGGGCAATCAGCCCCAGCATTTT.

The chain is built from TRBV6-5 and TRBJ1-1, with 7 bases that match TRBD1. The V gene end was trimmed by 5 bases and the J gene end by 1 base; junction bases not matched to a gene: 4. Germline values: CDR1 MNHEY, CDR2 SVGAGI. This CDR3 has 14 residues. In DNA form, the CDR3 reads TGTGCCAGCAGTCCAGGGGGGTGGAACACTGAAGCTTTCTTT. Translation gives CASSPGGWNTEAFF.